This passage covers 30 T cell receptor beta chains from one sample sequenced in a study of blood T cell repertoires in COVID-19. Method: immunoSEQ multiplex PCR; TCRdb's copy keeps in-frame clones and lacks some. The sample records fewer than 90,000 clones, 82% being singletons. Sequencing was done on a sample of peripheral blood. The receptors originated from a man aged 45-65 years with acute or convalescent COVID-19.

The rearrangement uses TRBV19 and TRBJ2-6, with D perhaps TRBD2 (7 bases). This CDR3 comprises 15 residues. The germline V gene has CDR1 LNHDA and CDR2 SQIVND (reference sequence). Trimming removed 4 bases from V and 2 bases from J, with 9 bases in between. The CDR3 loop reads CASSTGGPGANVLTF. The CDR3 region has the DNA TGTGCCAGTAGTACGGGGGGCCCTGGGGCCAACGTCCTGACTTTC.

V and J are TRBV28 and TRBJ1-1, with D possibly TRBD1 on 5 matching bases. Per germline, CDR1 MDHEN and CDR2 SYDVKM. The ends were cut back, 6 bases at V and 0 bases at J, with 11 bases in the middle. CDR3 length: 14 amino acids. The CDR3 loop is CASRNGAMNTEAFF. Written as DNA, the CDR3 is TGTGCCAGCAGGAATGGGGCAATGAACACTGAAGCTTTCTTT.

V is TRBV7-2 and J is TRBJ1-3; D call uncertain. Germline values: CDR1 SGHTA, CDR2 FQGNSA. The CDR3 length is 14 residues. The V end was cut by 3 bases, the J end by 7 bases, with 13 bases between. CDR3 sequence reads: CASSFDGVGNTIYF. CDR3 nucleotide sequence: TGTGCCAGCAGCTTTGACGGGGTCGGTAACACCATATATTTT.

CDR3 DNA: TGCAGCGTTGAAGAAGGACAGTACGAGCAGTACTTC. The encoded protein is CSVEEGQYEQYF. V usage is TRBV29-1 and J usage is TRBJ2-7; TRBD1 is a possible D gene (6 bases). The CDR3 extends over 12 amino acids. Trimming pared 0 bases from V and 4 bases from J, leaving 7 bases between. Germline V gene sequence: CDR1 SQVTM, CDR2 ANQGSEA.

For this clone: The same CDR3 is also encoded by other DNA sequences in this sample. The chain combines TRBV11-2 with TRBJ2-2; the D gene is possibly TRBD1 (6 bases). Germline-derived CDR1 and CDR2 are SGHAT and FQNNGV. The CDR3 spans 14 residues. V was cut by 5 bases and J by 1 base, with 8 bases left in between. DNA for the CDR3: TGTGCCAGCAGCCGCAGGGGGAACACCGGGGAGCTGTTTTTT. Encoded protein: CASSRRGNTGELFF.

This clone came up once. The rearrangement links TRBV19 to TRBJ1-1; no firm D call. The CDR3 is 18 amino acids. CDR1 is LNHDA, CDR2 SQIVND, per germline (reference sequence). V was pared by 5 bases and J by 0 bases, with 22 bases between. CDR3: CASSSGRGLARVNTEAFF. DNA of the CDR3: TGTGCCAGTAGTTCTGGACGAGGGCTGGCGAGGGTGAACACTGAAGCTTTCTTT.

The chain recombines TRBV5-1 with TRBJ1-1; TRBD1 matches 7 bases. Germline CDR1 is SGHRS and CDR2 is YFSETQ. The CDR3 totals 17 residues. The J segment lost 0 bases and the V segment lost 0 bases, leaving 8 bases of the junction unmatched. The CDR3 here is CASSLGGQRLLNTEAFF. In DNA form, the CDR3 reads TGCGCCAGCAGCTTGGGGGGACAGCGGTTATTGAACACTGAAGCTTTCTTT.

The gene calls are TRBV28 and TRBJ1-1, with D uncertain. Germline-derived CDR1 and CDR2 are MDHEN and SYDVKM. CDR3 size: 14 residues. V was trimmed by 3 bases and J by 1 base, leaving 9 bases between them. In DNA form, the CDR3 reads TGTGCCAGCAGTTTGAATGCGGGGAACACTGAAGCTTTCTTT. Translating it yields CASSLNAGNTEAFF. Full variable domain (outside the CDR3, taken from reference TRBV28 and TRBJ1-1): DVKVTQSSRYLVKRTGEKVFLECVQDMDHENMFWYRQDPGLGLRLIYFSYDVKMKEKGDIPEGYSVSREKKERFSLILESASTNQTSMYLCASSLNAGNTEAFFGQGTRLTVV.

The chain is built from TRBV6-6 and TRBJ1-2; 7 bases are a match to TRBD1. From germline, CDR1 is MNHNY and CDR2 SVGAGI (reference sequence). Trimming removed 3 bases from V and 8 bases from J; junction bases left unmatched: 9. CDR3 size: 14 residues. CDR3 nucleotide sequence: TGTGCCAGCAGTTATCCTACAGGGGTGTGGGGCTACACCTTC. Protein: CASSYPTGVWGYTF.

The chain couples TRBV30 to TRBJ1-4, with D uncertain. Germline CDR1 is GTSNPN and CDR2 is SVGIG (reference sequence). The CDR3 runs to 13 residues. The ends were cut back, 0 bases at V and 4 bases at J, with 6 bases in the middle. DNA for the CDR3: TGTGCCTGGAGTGTAAGGAGTAATGAAAAACTGTTTTTT. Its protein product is CAWSVRSNEKLFF. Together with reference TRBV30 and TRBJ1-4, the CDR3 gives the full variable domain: SQTIHQWPATLVQPVGSPLSLECTVEGTSNPNLYWYRQAAGRGLQLLFYSVGIGQISSEVPQNLSASRPQDRQFILSSKKLLLSDSGFYLCAWSVRSNEKLFFGSGTQLSVL.

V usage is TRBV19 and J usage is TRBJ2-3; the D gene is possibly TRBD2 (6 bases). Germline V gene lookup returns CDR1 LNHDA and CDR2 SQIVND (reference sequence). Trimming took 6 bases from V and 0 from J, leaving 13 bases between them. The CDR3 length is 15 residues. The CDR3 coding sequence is TGTGCCAGTAGAGTTGGCGGGGCTAGCACAGATACGCAGTATTTT. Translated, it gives CASRVGGASTDTQYF.

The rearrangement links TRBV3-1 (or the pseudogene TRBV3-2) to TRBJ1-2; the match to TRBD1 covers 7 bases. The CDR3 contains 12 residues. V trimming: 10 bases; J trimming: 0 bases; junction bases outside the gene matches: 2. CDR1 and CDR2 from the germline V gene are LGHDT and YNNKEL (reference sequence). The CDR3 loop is CATGGANYGYTF. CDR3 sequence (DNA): TGTGCCACAGGGGGAGCTAACTATGGCTACACCTTC.

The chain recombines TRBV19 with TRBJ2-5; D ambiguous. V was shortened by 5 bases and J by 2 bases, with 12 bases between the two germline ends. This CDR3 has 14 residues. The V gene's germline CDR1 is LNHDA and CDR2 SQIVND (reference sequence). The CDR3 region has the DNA TGTGCCAGTAGTTCGACATGGCGACAAGAGACCCAGTACTTC. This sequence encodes CASSSTWRQETQYF.

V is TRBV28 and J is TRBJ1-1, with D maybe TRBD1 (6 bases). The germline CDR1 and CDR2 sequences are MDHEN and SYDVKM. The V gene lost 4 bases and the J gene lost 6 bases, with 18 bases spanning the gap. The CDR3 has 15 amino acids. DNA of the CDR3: TGTGCCAGCAGTTCCCTCACGGGGGGGGCGCCTGAAGCTTTCTTT. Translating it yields CASSSLTGGAPEAFF.

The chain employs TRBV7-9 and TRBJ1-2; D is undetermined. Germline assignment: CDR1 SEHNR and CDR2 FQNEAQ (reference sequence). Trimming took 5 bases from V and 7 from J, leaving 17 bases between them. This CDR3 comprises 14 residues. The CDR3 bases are TGTGCCAGCAGCGGGGAAGGAGGGCTTGTTGGCTACACCTTC. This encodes CASSGEGGLVGYTF.

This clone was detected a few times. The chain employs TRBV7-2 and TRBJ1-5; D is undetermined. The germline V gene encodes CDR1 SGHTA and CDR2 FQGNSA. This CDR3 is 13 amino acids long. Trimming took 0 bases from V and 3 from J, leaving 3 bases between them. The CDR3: CASSLAYNQPQHF. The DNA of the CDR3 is TGTGCCAGCAGCTTAGCCTACAATCAGCCCCAGCATTTT.

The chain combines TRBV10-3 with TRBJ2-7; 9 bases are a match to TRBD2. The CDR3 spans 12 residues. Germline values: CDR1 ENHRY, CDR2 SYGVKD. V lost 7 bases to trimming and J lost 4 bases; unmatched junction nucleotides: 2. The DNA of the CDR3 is TGTGCCATCAAGACTAGCGGTTACGAGCAGTACTTC. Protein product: CAIKTSGYEQYF.

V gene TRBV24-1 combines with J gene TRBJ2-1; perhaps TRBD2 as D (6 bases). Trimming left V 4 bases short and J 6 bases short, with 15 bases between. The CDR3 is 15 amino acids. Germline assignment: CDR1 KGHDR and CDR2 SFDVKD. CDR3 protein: CATSDQRARSNEQFF. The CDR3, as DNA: TGTGCCACCAGTGACCAGCGGGCTCGGTCCAATGAGCAGTTCTTC.

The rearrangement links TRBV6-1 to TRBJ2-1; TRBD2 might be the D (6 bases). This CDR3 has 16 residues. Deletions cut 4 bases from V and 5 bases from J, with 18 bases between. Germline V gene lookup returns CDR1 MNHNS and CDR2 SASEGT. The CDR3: CASSGGAGLNHNEQFF. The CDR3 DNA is TGTGCCAGCAGTGGTGGGGCGGGACTTAACCACAATGAGCAGTTCTTC.

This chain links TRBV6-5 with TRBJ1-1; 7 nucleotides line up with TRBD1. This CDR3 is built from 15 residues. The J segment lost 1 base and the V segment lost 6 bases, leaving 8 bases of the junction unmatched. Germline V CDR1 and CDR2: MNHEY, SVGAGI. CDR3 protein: CASRQGGRENTEAFF. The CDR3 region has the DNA TGTGCCAGCAGACAAGGGGGCAGGGAGAACACTGAAGCTTTCTTT.

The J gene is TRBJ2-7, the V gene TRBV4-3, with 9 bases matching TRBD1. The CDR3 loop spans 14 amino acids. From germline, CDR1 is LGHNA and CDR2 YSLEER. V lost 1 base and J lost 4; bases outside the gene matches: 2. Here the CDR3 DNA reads TGCGCCAGCAGCCAAGGAGGGACAGGGTACGAGCAGTACTTC. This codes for CASSQGGTGYEQYF.

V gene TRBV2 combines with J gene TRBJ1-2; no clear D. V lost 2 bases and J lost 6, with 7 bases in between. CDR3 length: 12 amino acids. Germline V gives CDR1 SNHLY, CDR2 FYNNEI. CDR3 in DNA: TGTGCCAGCAGTGAAACCGGGAATGGCTACACCTTC. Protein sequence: CASSETGNGYTF.

The CDR3 loop is CASSPWTEGFRNTIYF. DNA of the CDR3: TGTGCCAGCAGCCCTTGGACAGAGGGATTCCGAAACACCATATATTTT. V is TRBV7-9 and J is TRBJ1-3; D is possibly TRBD1 (6 bases). Deletions cut 5 bases from V and 5 bases from J, with 19 bases between. CDR3 length: 16 residues. The germline gives CDR1 SEHNR, CDR2 FQNEAQ (reference sequence). Using reference TRBV7-9 and TRBJ1-3 for the parts outside the CDR3, the full variable domain is DTGVSQNPRHKITKRGQNVTFRCDPISEHNRLYWYRQTLGQGPEFLTYFQNEAQLEKSRLLSDRFSAERPKGSFSTLEIQRTEQGDSAMYLCASSPWTEGFRNTIYFGEGSWLTVV.

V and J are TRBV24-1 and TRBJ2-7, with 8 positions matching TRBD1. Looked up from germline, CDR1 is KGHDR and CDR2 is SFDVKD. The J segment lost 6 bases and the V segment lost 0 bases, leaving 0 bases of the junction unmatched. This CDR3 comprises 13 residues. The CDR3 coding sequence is TGTGCCACCAGTGATTTGGACAGGGGCGAGCAGTACTTC. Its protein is CATSDLDRGEQYF.

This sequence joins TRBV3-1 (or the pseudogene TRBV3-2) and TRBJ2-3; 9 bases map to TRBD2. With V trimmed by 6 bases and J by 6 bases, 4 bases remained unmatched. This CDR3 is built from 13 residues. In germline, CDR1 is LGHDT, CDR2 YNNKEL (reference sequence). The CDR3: CASRPSGTDTQYF. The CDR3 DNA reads TGTGCCAGCAGACCTAGCGGGACTGATACGCAGTATTTT.

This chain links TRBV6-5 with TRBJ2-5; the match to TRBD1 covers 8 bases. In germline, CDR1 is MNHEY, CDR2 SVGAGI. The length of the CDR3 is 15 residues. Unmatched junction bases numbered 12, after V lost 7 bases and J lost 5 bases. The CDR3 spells CASTRPRTGMETQYF. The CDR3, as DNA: TGTGCCAGCACCCGCCCTCGGACAGGGATGGAGACCCAGTACTTC.

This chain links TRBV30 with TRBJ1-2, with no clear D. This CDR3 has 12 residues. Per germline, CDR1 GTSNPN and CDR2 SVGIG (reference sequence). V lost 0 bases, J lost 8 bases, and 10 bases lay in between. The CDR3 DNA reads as TGTGCCTGGAGTGTACAAAGAGGAGGCTACACCTTC. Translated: CAWSVQRGGYTF.

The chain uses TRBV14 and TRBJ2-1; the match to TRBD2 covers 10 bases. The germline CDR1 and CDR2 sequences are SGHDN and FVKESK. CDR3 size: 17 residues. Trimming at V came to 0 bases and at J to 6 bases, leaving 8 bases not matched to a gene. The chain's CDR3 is CASSQDLAGAASNEQFF. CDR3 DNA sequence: TGTGCCAGCAGCCAAGACCTAGCGGGAGCGGCCTCCAATGAGCAGTTCTTC.

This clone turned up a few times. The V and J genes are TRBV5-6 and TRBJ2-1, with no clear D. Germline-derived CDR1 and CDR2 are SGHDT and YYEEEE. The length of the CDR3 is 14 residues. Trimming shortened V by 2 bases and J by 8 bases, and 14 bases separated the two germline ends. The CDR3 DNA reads TGTGCCAGCAGCTTAGAGGTGCCTCGGCATGAGCAGTTCTTC. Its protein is CASSLEVPRHEQFF.

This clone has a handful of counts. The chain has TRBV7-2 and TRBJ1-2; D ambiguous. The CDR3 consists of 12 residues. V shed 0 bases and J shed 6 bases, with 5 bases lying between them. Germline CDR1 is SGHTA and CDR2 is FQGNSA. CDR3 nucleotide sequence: TGTGCCAGCAGCTTAGCGCAGAATGGCTACACCTTC. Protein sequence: CASSLAQNGYTF.